This T cell receptor (beta chain) was observed in a study of T cell responses to AZD1222 COVID-19 vaccine. General observations from the study: Among the donors, most were white British and more were female, and clonal diversity was possibly underestimated. Regions 160-218 and 743-854 dominated among vaccine-associated CD4 TCRs spanning spike.

Concerning this clone: Its target is unknown.

Repertoires were generated with immunoSEQ multiplex PCR, while TCRdb's copy carries only in-frame clones and drops some. The table lists 150,000 to 180,000 clones, 90% of them singletons. This sequence originates from an adult in good health. Here the sequenced sample was peripheral blood, taken on day 0 of AZD1222 vaccination.

CDR3 amino acids: CASSPFATGNTEAFF. The CDR3 bases are TGTGCCAGCTCACCATTTGCGACAGGGAACACTGAAGCTTTCTTT. V usage is TRBV18 and J usage is TRBJ1-1, with D possibly TRBD1 on 6 matching bases. V was pared by 2 bases and J by 1 base, with 11 bases between. Germline CDR1 KGHSH, CDR2 LQKENI. The CDR3 length is 15 residues.